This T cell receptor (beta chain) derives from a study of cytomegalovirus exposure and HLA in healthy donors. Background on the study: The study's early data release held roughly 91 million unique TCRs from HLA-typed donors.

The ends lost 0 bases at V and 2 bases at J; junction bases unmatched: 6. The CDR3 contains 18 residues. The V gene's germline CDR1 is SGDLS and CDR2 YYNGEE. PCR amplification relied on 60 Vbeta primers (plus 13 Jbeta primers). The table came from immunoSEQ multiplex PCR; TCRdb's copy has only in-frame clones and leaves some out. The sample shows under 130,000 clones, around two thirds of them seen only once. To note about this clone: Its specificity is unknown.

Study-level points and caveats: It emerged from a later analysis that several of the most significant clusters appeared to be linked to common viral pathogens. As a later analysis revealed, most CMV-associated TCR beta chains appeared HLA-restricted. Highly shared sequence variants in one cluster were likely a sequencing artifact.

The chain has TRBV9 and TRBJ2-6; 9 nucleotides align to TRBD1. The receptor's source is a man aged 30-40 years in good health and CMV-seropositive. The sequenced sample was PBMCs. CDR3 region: CASSVEGQGLTGANVLTF. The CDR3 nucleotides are TGTGCCAGCAGCGTAGAGGGACAGGGACTTACTGGGGCCAACGTCCTGACTTTC.